This passage covers 23 T cell receptor beta chains from one sample sequenced in a study of cytomegalovirus exposure and HLA in healthy donors. 60 Vbeta and 13 Jbeta primers were used in PCR. Generated by immunoSEQ multiplex PCR, the TCRdb table keeps only in-frame clones and is missing some. This repertoire shows roughly 36,000 clones, around three quarters found once; its top ten account for 5.5% to 7%. Source material: PBMCs. The origin of the receptors is a male donor in good health and CMV-seronegative.

V usage is TRBV15 and J usage is TRBJ1-2; 11 nucleotides align to TRBD1. Germline V lookup: CDR1 LNHNV, CDR2 YYDKDF (reference sequence). J lost 7 bases, V lost 4 bases, and 8 bases had no gene match. This CDR3 has 15 residues. The chain's CDR3 is CATSTSDRGLGGYTF. The CDR3 DNA follows: TGTGCCACCAGCACCTCGGACAGGGGGCTTGGTGGCTACACCTTC.

The rearrangement uses TRBV11-3 and TRBJ2-7; D possibly corresponds to TRBD2 (5 bases). V was shortened by 5 bases and J by 7 bases, with 18 bases between the two germline ends. In germline, CDR1 is SGHNT, CDR2 YENEEA. This CDR3 is 14 amino acids long. CDR3 bases: TGTGCCAGCAGCCCAACGGCCGGGGTCGGGGAGCAGTACTTC. Its protein product is CASSPTAGVGEQYF.

This rearrangement joins TRBV6-1 to TRBJ1-1; 7 bases match TRBD1. Germline loops: CDR1 MNHNS, CDR2 SASEGT. The J segment lost 0 bases and the V segment lost 6 bases, leaving 7 bases of the junction unmatched. CDR3 size: 15 residues. CDR3 nucleotides: TGTGCCAGCAGCCCCACAGGGGACCTGAACACTGAAGCTTTCTTT. It encodes CASSPTGDLNTEAFF.

The count of this clone is one. A read error may account for a junction end that differs from germline. This chain connects TRBV4-2 to TRBJ2-1; D is perhaps TRBD2 (6 bases). Germline CDR1 and CDR2: LGHNA and YNFKEQ. This CDR3 is built from 15 residues. The CDR3 coding sequence is TGTGCCAGCAGCCCGCACCGGGACTCCGACAATGAGCAGTTCTTC. Its translation is CASSPHRDSDNEQFF.

V is TRBV5-1 and J is TRBJ1-3; possibly TRBD1 for D (6 bases). Trimming shortened V by 1 base and J by 5 bases, and 10 bases separated the two germline ends. This CDR3 is 14 amino acids long. The germline V gene encodes CDR1 SGHRS and CDR2 YFSETQ. The CDR3 bases are TGCGCCAGCAGCTTGAGGGGGTCCCGAAACACCATATATTTT. As protein: CASSLRGSRNTIYF. The full variable domain, in which reference TRBV5-1 and TRBJ1-3 provide the parts outside the CDR3, is KAGVTQTPRYLIKTRGQQVTLSCSPISGHRSVSWYQQTPGQGLQFLFEYFSETQRNKGNFPGRFSGRQFSNSRSEMNVSTLELGDSALYLCASSLRGSRNTIYFGEGSWLTVV.

As to this clone: The sample contains more than one DNA sequence encoding this CDR3. V and J are TRBV27 and TRBJ1-6; D perhaps matches TRBD1 (6 bases). Per germline, CDR1 MNHEY and CDR2 SMNVEV (reference sequence). Trimming took 7 bases from V and 0 from J, leaving 16 bases between them. The CDR3 is made up of 17 amino acids. The DNA for the CDR3 is TGTGCCAGCAAGCCTGGGACGGACAGCTCCTATAATTCACCCCTCCACTTT. It yields the protein CASKPGTDSSYNSPLHF.

The V and J genes are TRBV6-1 and TRBJ1-2; D remains ambiguous. Trimming shortened V by 1 base and J by 7 bases, and 10 bases separated the two germline ends. Germline values: CDR1 MNHNS, CDR2 SASEGT. The CDR3 spans 13 residues. CDR3 protein: CASSEDSPPGYTF. In nucleotides, the CDR3 is TGTGCCAGCAGTGAAGATAGCCCGCCTGGCTACACCTTC.

The V and J genes are TRBV25-1 and TRBJ2-3, with D possibly TRBD1 on 6 matching bases. V was pared by 6 bases and J by 6 bases, with 13 bases between. The CDR3 length is 13 residues. From germline, CDR1 is MGHDK and CDR2 SYGVNS. CDR3 nucleotides: TGTGCCAGCAGAGGACAGTCCCTGGATACGCAGTATTTT. Its protein is CASRGQSLDTQYF.

The genes are TRBV2 and TRBJ1-4, with a possible D match to TRBD1 (6 bases). The CDR3 is 15 residues long. Germline V gives CDR1 SNHLY, CDR2 FYNNEI. Trimming pared 5 bases from V and 7 bases from J, leaving 17 bases between. The CDR3 loop is CASSPFQGQGEKLFF. The CDR3 DNA reads as TGTGCCAGCAGTCCTTTTCAGGGGCAGGGTGAAAAACTGTTTTTT.

The chain employs TRBV6-1 and TRBJ1-4, with TRBD1 as a possible D gene (5 bases). Trimming pared 2 bases from V and 10 bases from J, leaving 17 bases between. Germline values: CDR1 MNHNS, CDR2 SASEGT. The CDR3 runs to 15 residues. CDR3 nucleotide sequence: TGTGCCAGCAGTGAATTCTGGCAGGGAAGTGGAAAACTGTTTTTT. Protein product: CASSEFWQGSGKLFF.

This clone was detected once. The chain joins TRBV7-9 to TRBJ1-5; tentatively, D is TRBD1 (5 bases). Trimming took off 0 bases at V and 5 bases at J, with 8 bases between the two ends. The germline V gene encodes CDR1 SEHNR and CDR2 FQNEAQ (reference sequence). The CDR3 has 14 residues. CDR3 nucleotide sequence: TGTGCCAGCAGCTTAGCAGGGGCGGATCAGCCCCAGCATTTT. Translation: CASSLAGADQPQHF.

The chain links TRBV5-5 to TRBJ1-6; 7 positions agree with TRBD1. Germline CDR1 is SGHKS and CDR2 is YYEKEE (reference sequence). The length of the CDR3 is 14 residues. The V segment lost 7 bases and the J segment 4 bases; nucleotides outside the gene matches: 5. In DNA, the CDR3 is TGTGCCAGCGGAGGGACAGCTTATAATTCACCCCTCCACTTT. Translating it yields CASGGTAYNSPLHF.

The chain combines TRBV30 with TRBJ1-1, with D uncertain. V gave up 2 bases and J gave up 1 base, with 8 bases separating them. The germline CDR1 and CDR2 sequences are GTSNPN and SVGIG (reference sequence). The CDR3 runs 13 residues. The CDR3 nucleotides read TGTGCCTGGAGTCGACTGGGGAACACTGAAGCTTTCTTT. Translating gives CAWSRLGNTEAFF.

This chain links TRBV5-1 with TRBJ1-2, with 7 bases matching TRBD1. CDR3 length equals 15 residues. V lost 3 bases, J lost 2 bases, and 7 bases stayed unmatched. The germline V gene encodes CDR1 SGHRS and CDR2 YFSETQ. The CDR3 bases are TGCGCCAGCAGCTGGGGGACAGCACAAAACTATGGCTACACCTTC. Its translation: CASSWGTAQNYGYTF.

The chain is built from TRBV19 and TRBJ2-7; 13 positions agree with TRBD2. CDR1 is LNHDA and CDR2 is SQIVND in the germline V gene (reference sequence). V was clipped by 5 bases and J by 7 bases; unmatched bases: 8. This CDR3 spans 15 amino acids. CDR3: CASSPRLAGGGEQYF. For the CDR3, the DNA is TGTGCCAGTAGTCCCAGACTAGCGGGAGGAGGAGAGCAGTACTTC.

This chain uses TRBV5-1 with TRBJ1-6; 10 nucleotides align to TRBD1. Germline V lookup: CDR1 SGHRS, CDR2 YFSETQ. This CDR3 has 17 residues. The V and J ends lost 0 bases and 6 bases, in that order; junction bases with no gene match: 6. This CDR3 reads CASSLAGTGVFNSPLHF. The CDR3 DNA is TGCGCCAGCAGCTTGGCCGGGACAGGGGTTTTTAATTCACCCCTCCACTTT.

The chain carries TRBV5-1 and TRBJ1-1, with D hard to call. Trimming took off 3 bases at V and 11 bases at J, with 23 bases between the two ends. The CDR3 totals 15 residues. CDR1 and CDR2 from the germline V gene are SGHRS and YFSETQ. As DNA, the CDR3 is TGCGCCAGCAGCTACCAGACAAACAGCGGCGGGTGGGCTTTCTTT. Its protein is CASSYQTNSGGWAFF.

This clone was seen more than once but under ten times. The CDR3 region has the DNA TGTGCCAGCAGCTTAGACAGAAACCTTGAAAAACTGTTTTTT. Residues: CASSLDRNLEKLFF. This chain connects TRBV7-2 to TRBJ1-4; D unresolved. CDR3 length equals 14 residues. Germline V CDR1 and CDR2: SGHTA, FQGNSA. V dropped 1 base and J dropped 7 bases, with 10 bases sitting between them.

J is TRBJ1-1 and V is TRBV19, with D uncertain. Germline CDR1 is LNHDA and CDR2 is SQIVND (reference sequence). The V end lost 6 bases, the J end lost 3 bases, and 14 bases lay between the germline ends. The CDR3 is 14 residues long. The CDR3 here is CASRSPRRDTEAFF. The CDR3 nucleotides read TGTGCCAGTAGATCGCCGCGGCGGGACACTGAAGCTTTCTTT.

This clone is a singleton in its sample. The rearrangement joins TRBV5-1 to TRBJ2-3; D perhaps matches TRBD2 (6 bases). The CDR3 is made up of 16 amino acids. CDR1 is SGHRS and CDR2 is YFSETQ in the germline V gene. Trimming removed 0 bases at V and 3 bases at J, with 14 bases between. The CDR3 loop is CASSLGSAGRTDTQYF. As DNA, the CDR3 is TGCGCCAGCAGCTTGGGTAGCGCGGGGAGGACAGATACGCAGTATTTT. Full variable domain (missing parts from reference TRBV5-1 and TRBJ2-3): KAGVTQTPRYLIKTRGQQVTLSCSPISGHRSVSWYQQTPGQGLQFLFEYFSETQRNKGNFPGRFSGRQFSNSRSEMNVSTLELGDSALYLCASSLGSAGRTDTQYFGPGTRLTVL.

This sequence joins TRBV25-1 and TRBJ1-1, with D possibly matching TRBD1 (5 bases). The germline V gene has CDR1 MGHDK and CDR2 SYGVNS. The ends were cut back, 6 bases at V and 7 bases at J, with 12 bases in the middle. The CDR3 sequence is 12 residues long. The CDR3 DNA reads as TGTGCCAGCAGGCAGGAGGGGAGTGAAGCTTTCTTT. Amino acids: CASRQEGSEAFF.

In this sample, this clone turned up a few times. The chain couples TRBV5-5 to TRBJ1-5; TRBD1 aligns across 7 bases. CDR3 length equals 14 residues. Germline lookup yields CDR1 SGHKS and CDR2 YYEKEE (reference sequence). V was pared by 0 bases and J by 6 bases, with 3 bases of the junction left unmatched. For the CDR3, the DNA is TGTGCCAGCAGCTTGGAGGGGGCGGCTCAGCCCCAGCATTTT. Amino acids: CASSLEGAAQPQHF.

This chain joins TRBV13 and TRBJ2-5; no definite D call. The germline gives CDR1 PRHDT, CDR2 FYEKMQ (reference sequence). CDR3 length: 15 amino acids. V was clipped by 2 bases and J by 1 base, with 11 bases between them. The CDR3: CASSLFSLPQETQYF. The CDR3 DNA reads TGTGCCAGCAGCTTATTTAGTTTGCCCCAAGAGACCCAGTACTTC. The full variable domain, with the rest looked up from reference TRBV13 and TRBJ2-5, is AAGVIQSPRHLIKEKRETATLKCYPIPRHDTVYWYQQGPGQDPQFLISFYEKMQSDKGSIPDRFSAQQFSDYHSELNMSSLELGDSALYFCASSLFSLPQETQYFGPGTRLLVL.